The 5 T cell receptor beta chains reported below all come from one sample, sequenced in a study of shared clonotypes between healthy human individuals. Libraries were prepared by immunoSEQ multiplex PCR; TCRdb keeps only in-frame clonotypes and omits some of them. The sample includes just over 2,000,000 clones, over 85% of them seen just once. The sequenced sample consisted of naive CD4+ T cells sorted from blood. Subset meaning: CD45RA+ positively selected. Source of these receptors: a man younger than 35 in good health.

V is TRBV5-1 and J is TRBJ2-3; D not certain. Germline values: CDR1 SGHRS, CDR2 YFSETQ. CDR3 length: 14 residues. Between the trimmed V and J ends, which lost 4 bases and 5 bases, there was a span of 14 bases. In DNA, the CDR3 is TGCGCCAGCAGCGTTGAAAGCTCTCGAGATACGCAGTATTTT. As protein: CASSVESSRDTQYF.

The chain employs TRBV5-1 and TRBJ2-3; D possibly corresponds to TRBD2 (6 bases). Deletions cut 3 bases from V and 5 bases from J, with 19 bases between. This CDR3 comprises 16 residues. CDR1 and CDR2 from the germline V gene are SGHRS and YFSETQ. CDR3 sequence reads: CASSSQGSGSGDTQYF. The CDR3 nucleotides are TGCGCCAGCAGCTCCCAAGGTAGCGGCTCTGGAGATACGCAGTATTTT.

This chain joins TRBV10-3 and TRBJ1-1; possibly TRBD1 for D (6 bases). Per germline, CDR1 ENHRY and CDR2 SYGVKD. The V and J ends lost 6 bases and 4 bases respectively, with 18 bases between them. CDR3 length: 15 amino acids. The CDR3 DNA reads as TGTGCCATCAGCGCCAGCGGGGGGGCGGGCACTGAAGCTTTCTTT. Amino acid sequence: CAISASGGAGTEAFF.

CDR3 sequence (DNA): TGTGCCAGCAGTGAGAGCGGGGCAAGCACAGATACGCAGTATTTT. As protein: CASSESGASTDTQYF. The chain joins TRBV6-1 to TRBJ2-3, with 7 bases that match TRBD2. Germline lookup yields CDR1 MNHNS and CDR2 SASEGT. J lost 0 bases, V lost 3 bases, and 3 bases had no gene match. The CDR3 totals 15 residues.

This chain links TRBV5-1 with TRBJ2-1; 12 nucleotides line up with TRBD1. This CDR3 is 15 amino acids long. CDR1 and CDR2 from the germline V gene are SGHRS and YFSETQ. V lost 7 bases and J lost 6; bases outside the gene matches: 8. CDR3 protein: CASAPGGQGANEQFF. The CDR3 nucleotides are TGCGCCAGCGCCCCCGGGGGACAGGGGGCCAATGAGCAGTTCTTC.